The next 10 T cell receptor beta chains were all read from a single sample in a study of T cells in Graves' hyperthyroidism and ophthalmopathy. Regions amplified from RNA transcripts were the TCR beta CDR3 regions. HTBI primers drove first-round RT-PCR of the TCR CDR3. TCRdb fed the multiplex PCR reads into MiXCR, producing one record per CDR3 protein. The sample has about 770,000 distinct CDR3 sequences; roughly a sixth are singletons. Sequencing input: blood. The receptor set was obtained from a woman between 50 and 59 years old with Graves' hyperthyroidism that later progressed to Graves' ophthalmopathy.

In this sample, this clonotype turned up many times. The chain couples TRBV2 to TRBJ1-1; TRBD1 agrees at 7 bases. The CDR3 loop spans 12 amino acids. Germline loops: CDR1 SNHLY, CDR2 FYNNEI. V gave up 8 bases and J gave up 6 bases; unmatched junction bases: 6. Written as DNA, the CDR3 is TGTGCCAGCCGGGGACAGCGCTCTGAAGCTTTCTTT. Translated, it gives CASRGQRSEAFF.

This clonotype was counted at least ten times. V gene TRBV20-1 combines with J gene TRBJ2-7; TRBD1 matches 9 bases. V was clipped by 5 bases and J by 1 base; unmatched bases: 9. The length of the CDR3 is 15 residues. Germline V gives CDR1 DFQATT, CDR2 SNEGSKA (reference sequence). The CDR3 DNA reads TGCAGTGCTTCGACCGGGACAGGGCTTTCCTACGAGCAGTACTTC. This translates into CSASTGTGLSYEQYF.

This clonotype came up a few times. The chain is built from TRBV10-2 and TRBJ1-4; the D is unclear. Trimming cost V 1 base and J 11 bases, with 14 bases left between them. This CDR3 is built from 14 residues. Germline CDR1 is WSHSY and CDR2 is SAAADI. This CDR3 reads CASSEYSGREKLFF. CDR3 coding DNA: TGCGCCAGCAGTGAGTACAGTGGGCGGGAGAAACTGTTTTTT.

The genes are TRBV12-3 or TRBV12-4 and TRBJ2-1; TRBD1 matches 12 bases. Unmatched junction bases numbered 7, after V lost 4 bases and J lost 9 bases. The CDR3 totals 15 residues. CDR3 DNA sequence: TGTGCCAGCAGTTCAATGGGACAGGGGGCAAGTGAGCAGTTCTTC. It translates to CASSSMGQGASEQFF.

This clonotype has ten or more counts. This sequence joins TRBV20-1 and TRBJ2-7; 8 nucleotides align to TRBD2. J was trimmed by 0 bases and V by 1 base; bases with no gene match: 2. CDR3 size: 14 residues. Germline V CDR1 and CDR2: DFQATT, SNEGSKA (reference sequence). The CDR3 DNA reads TGCAGTGCTAGAGGACTAGCGCGCTCCTACGAGCAGTACTTC. Its protein is CSARGLARSYEQYF.

V and J are TRBV10-2 and TRBJ2-1, with 9 bases identical to TRBD2. The junction had 5 bases not matched to a gene; V was cut back by 6 bases and J by 5 bases. The CDR3 is made up of 14 amino acids. CDR1 and CDR2 from the germline V gene are WSHSY and SAAADI. CDR3 sequence reads: CASRAAGGNNEQFF. The CDR3, as DNA: TGCGCCAGCAGAGCAGCGGGGGGAAACAATGAGCAGTTCTTC.

This clonotype occurred many times. The chain employs TRBV2 and TRBJ2-6; a weak D match, TRBD1 (6 bases). This CDR3 is built from 14 residues. Trimming took off 8 bases at V and 2 bases at J, with 10 bases between the two ends. Germline V lookup: CDR1 SNHLY, CDR2 FYNNEI. The DNA for the CDR3 is TGTGCCAGCCGCAGGGGAACTGGGGCCAACGTCCTGACTTTC. This gives the protein CASRRGTGANVLTF.

The chain joins TRBV4-1 to TRBJ2-3, with 7 bases fitting TRBD2. The CDR3 runs to 17 residues. The V gene end was trimmed by 1 base and the J gene end by 2 bases; junction bases not matched to a gene: 9. CDR1 and CDR2 (germline): MGHRA, YSYEKL. Here the CDR3 reads CASSQGIGRGITDTQYF. The CDR3 DNA sequence: TGCGCCAGCAGCCAAGGTATCGGGCGGGGGATCACAGATACGCAGTATTTT.

The V and J genes are TRBV28 and TRBJ2-7; D ambiguous. This CDR3 is built from 12 residues. CDR1 MDHEN and CDR2 SYDVKM come from the germline V gene. Trimming cost V 5 bases and J 7 bases, with 12 bases left between them. This chain's CDR3 is CASSLLWMEQYF. The CDR3 DNA sequence: TGTGCCAGCAGTCTCCTCTGGATGGAGCAGTACTTC.

This clonotype has ten or more counts. This chain links TRBV5-1 with TRBJ2-1; D is possibly TRBD1 (6 bases). Trimming left V 4 bases short and J 5 bases short, with 16 bases between. The germline gives CDR1 SGHRS, CDR2 YFSETQ. CDR3 length equals 15 residues. The CDR3 DNA follows: TGCGCCAGCAGCGAACGGATCGGACAGAACAATGAGCAGTTCTTC. It specifies CASSERIGQNNEQFF.